The 7 T cell receptor beta chains listed next were all sequenced from one sample in a study of vaccination effects on CD4 cells after COVID-19. On roughly day 10 of culture, CD4+ T cells were separated out. The antigens of these receptors remain unknown. Profiled with immunoSEQ multiplex PCR; TCRdb holds only in-frame clones, not every one. The sample includes 50,000 to 75,000 clones, 65% to 75% seen only once; the top ten take around 25%. The specimen comprised CD4+ T cells from PBMCs cultured without peptide, sampled before COVID-19 vaccination. The receptors shown here come from a human donor who had a prior SARS-CoV-2 infection.

For the CDR3, the DNA is TGTGCCAGCAGCCCAGGGACCAGAACAGATACGCAGTATTTT. This gives the protein CASSPGTRTDTQYF. The rearrangement uses TRBV11-3 and TRBJ2-3; D possibly uses TRBD1 or TRBD2 (5 bases each). Trimming shortened V by 5 bases and J by 3 bases, and 12 bases separated the two germline ends. CDR3 length: 14 residues. Looked up from germline, CDR1 is SGHNT and CDR2 is YENEEA.

V usage is TRBV5-1 and J usage is TRBJ2-5, with TRBD2 matching 8 bases. Germline V gives CDR1 SGHRS, CDR2 YFSETQ. CDR3 length equals 12 residues. Trimming took 8 bases from V and 2 from J; bases not matched to a gene: 2. This CDR3 reads CASASGQETQYF. The CDR3 DNA reads as TGCGCCAGTGCTAGCGGGCAAGAGACCCAGTACTTC.

This clone has a handful of counts. The CDR3 region is CASSSNRGKETQYF. For the CDR3, the DNA is TGTGCCAGCAGCTCTAACAGGGGGAAAGAGACCCAGTACTTC. The chain employs TRBV11-2 and TRBJ2-5, with 8 positions matching TRBD1. V shed 4 bases, J shed 3 bases, and the junction held 4 bases outside the gene matches. Germline loops: CDR1 SGHAT, CDR2 FQNNGV. This CDR3 has 14 amino acids.

This clone was detected a few times. V gene TRBV25-1 combines with J gene TRBJ2-6; D unresolved. The CDR3 runs 13 residues. Germline CDR1 reads MGHDK; CDR2 reads SYGVNS. Trimming stripped 6 bases from V and 1 base from J, with 4 bases between. The CDR3 region is CASSPSGANVLTF. The CDR3 coding sequence is TGTGCCAGCAGCCCATCTGGGGCCAACGTCCTGACTTTC.

The J gene is TRBJ1-2, the V gene TRBV7-2, with 7 bases matching TRBD1. There are 15 residues in the CDR3. Germline V gene lookup returns CDR1 SGHTA and CDR2 FQGNSA. Unmatched junction bases numbered 7, after V lost 1 base and J lost 5 bases. The CDR3 loop is CASSLDFRGQYGYTF. As DNA, the CDR3 is TGTGCCAGCAGCTTAGATTTTAGGGGGCAATATGGCTACACCTTC.

This chain connects TRBV4-2 to TRBJ2-7, with 13 bases matching TRBD2. CDR1 LGHNA and CDR2 YNFKEQ come from the germline V gene. Losses at the gene ends were 3 bases for V and 5 bases for J; bases not matched to a gene: 10. CDR3 length: 17 amino acids. The CDR3 bases are TGTGCCAGCAGCCAGGGGCTAGGACTAGCGGGAGTCGACGAGCAGTACTTC. The encoded protein is CASSQGLGLAGVDEQYF.

A remark on this clone: Distinct nucleotide sequences in the sample also encode this CDR3. The V and J genes are TRBV7-3 and TRBJ2-2; D unclear. CDR1 and CDR2 (germline): SGHTA, FQGTGA. The CDR3 has 14 residues. Trimming removed 2 bases from V and 0 bases from J, with 4 bases in between. The CDR3 loop reads CASSLGANTGELFF. CDR3 sequence (DNA): TGTGCCAGCAGCTTAGGCGCGAACACCGGGGAGCTGTTTTTT.